The text below deals with one T cell receptor (beta chain). This specimen comes from a study of blood T cell repertoires in COVID-19. Across the study: Specimens from acute and convalescent COVID-19 originated in the United States, Italy and Spain. T cells, B-cell-depleted T cells, or PBMCs provided the cDNA or gDNA that served as material.

As processed by the authors: Amplification of reference gene primers provided the estimated nucleated cell counts. Libraries were prepared by immunoSEQ multiplex PCR; TCRdb keeps only in-frame clonotypes and omits some of them. V and J calls and clone size are copied from that table; D and trimming were computed from the DNA. The data show 100,000 to 150,000 clones, approximately 85% seen once. The source material was peripheral blood. This receptor was identified in a human donor in a cohort sampled during active COVID-19.

The CDR3 nucleotides are TGTGCCAGCAGTTTAAGAGCGGACCTGGGCGGCTCACCCCTCCACTTT. Its protein product is CASSLRADLGGSPLHF. The genes are TRBV27 and TRBJ1-6, with unresolved D. V was shortened by 2 bases and J by 10 bases, with 18 bases between the two germline ends. CDR3 length equals 16 residues. Germline CDR1 reads MNHEY; CDR2 reads SMNVEV (reference sequence).